These 2 T cell receptor beta chains came from one sample sequenced in a study of blood T cells in healthy people across ages. Next came a second PCR, run for roughly 7 to 12 cycles, which used a sample-barcoded 5' primer along with a J-beta primer mix. TCRdb fed the 5' RACE reads into MiXCR, producing one record per CDR3 protein. The top ten hold 10% to 13% of the sample, which has some 940,000 distinct CDR3 sequences, roughly 29% seen once. A further study also used this sample, focusing on T cells of mothers and their children.

Sequenced: blood. These receptors were collected from a woman aged 40 to 49 in good health.

This clonotype was counted a few times. The rearrangement links TRBV15 to TRBJ2-1; no clear D gene. This CDR3 region has 16 residues. V was pared by 0 bases and J by 8 bases, with 17 bases between. Germline V lookup: CDR1 LNHNV, CDR2 YYDKDF (reference sequence). The CDR3 DNA sequence: TGTGCCACCAGCAGAGATACCGGCGACATAGGCTATGAGCAGTTCTTC. Translated, it gives CATSRDTGDIGYEQFF.

This chain joins TRBV9 and TRBJ2-2, with 9 bases aligning to TRBD2. CDR1 and CDR2 from the germline V gene are SGDLS and YYNGEE. This CDR3 is 16 amino acids long. V was clipped by 0 bases and J by 7 bases; unmatched bases: 7. The CDR3 protein is CASSVEGLAGVGELFF. CDR3 coding DNA: TGTGCCAGCAGCGTAGAGGGGTTAGCGGGGGTCGGGGAGCTGTTTTTT.